This TCR beta chain was retrieved from a study of glioma-infiltrating T cells. Broader study findings: Tissue-blood divergence was below expectation in non-neoplastic patients, above in gliomas. Only very few CDR3 sequences appeared in both tissue and blood.

Ten or more counts support this clonotype. The antigen remains unidentified. The iRepertoire nested amplicon-rescue multiplex PCR amplified TCR alpha and beta CDR3s from RNA. One-step reverse transcription and amplification started from roughly 100-400 ng of tissue mRNA or PBMC total RNA. TCRdb reprocessed the multiplex PCR reads with MiXCR, giving one entry per CDR3 protein. The top ten hold roughly 14% of the sample, which has about 21,000 distinct CDR3 sequences, roughly 24% seen once. The CDR3 is 15 residues long. CDR1 is MNHNY and CDR2 is SVGAGI in the germline V gene (reference sequence). Trimming left V 0 bases short and J 5 bases short, with 12 bases between.

V and J are TRBV6-6 and TRBJ2-3; D might be TRBD2 (6 bases). The receptor comes from a human donor with low-grade glioma or glioblastoma, undergoing nonglioma brain surgery, or in good health (not recorded which). The sample comprised glioma tissue, nonneoplastic brain tissue, or PBMCs (not recorded which). DNA for the CDR3: TGTGCCAGCAGTTACTCGGGGCAGGGAGGAGATACGCAGTATTTT. Its translation: CASSYSGQGGDTQYF.